The entry below gives a single TCR beta chain sequence along with its context. Generated by immunoSEQ multiplex PCR, the TCRdb table keeps only in-frame clones and is missing some. The sample contains about 79,000 clones, roughly 94% of which appear only once. These data belong to a study of technical replicates of blood from a few donors. V was clipped by 5 bases and J by 2 bases, with 27 bases between them. CDR3 length equals 19 residues. CDR1 is SGHVS, CDR2 FQNEAQ, per germline. The chain is built from TRBV7-8 and TRBJ2-5; perhaps TRBD1 as D (6 bases). This sequence originates from a human donor in good health. The specimen sequenced was T cells isolated from PBMCs. CDR3 coding DNA: TGTGCCAGCAGCCAACCGTCAACAGGGTCCCTGTACAATCAAGAGACCCAGTACTTC. This codes for CASSQPSTGSLYNQETQYF.